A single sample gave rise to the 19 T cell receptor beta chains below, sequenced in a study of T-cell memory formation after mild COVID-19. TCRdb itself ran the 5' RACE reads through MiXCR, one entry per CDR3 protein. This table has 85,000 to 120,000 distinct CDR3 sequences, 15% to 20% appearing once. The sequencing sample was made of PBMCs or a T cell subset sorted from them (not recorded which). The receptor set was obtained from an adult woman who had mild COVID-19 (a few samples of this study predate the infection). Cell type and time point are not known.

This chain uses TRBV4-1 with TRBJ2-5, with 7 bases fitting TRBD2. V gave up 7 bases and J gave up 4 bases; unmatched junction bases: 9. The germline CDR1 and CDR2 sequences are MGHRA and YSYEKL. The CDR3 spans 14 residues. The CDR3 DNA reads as TGCGCCAGCACCACCGTAGCGGGTGGAGAGACCCAGTACTTC. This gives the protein CASTTVAGGETQYF.

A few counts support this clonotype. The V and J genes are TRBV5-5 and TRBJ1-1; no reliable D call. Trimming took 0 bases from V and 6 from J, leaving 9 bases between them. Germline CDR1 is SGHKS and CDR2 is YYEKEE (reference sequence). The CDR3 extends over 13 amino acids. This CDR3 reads CASSLDTVPEAFF. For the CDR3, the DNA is TGTGCCAGCAGCTTGGATACGGTTCCTGAAGCTTTCTTT. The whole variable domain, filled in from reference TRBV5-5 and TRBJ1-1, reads DAGVTQSPTHLIKTRGQQVTLRCSPISGHKSVSWYQQVLGQGPQFIFQYYEKEERGRGNFPDRFSARQFPNYSSELNVNALLLGDSALYLCASSLDTVPEAFFGQGTRLTVV.

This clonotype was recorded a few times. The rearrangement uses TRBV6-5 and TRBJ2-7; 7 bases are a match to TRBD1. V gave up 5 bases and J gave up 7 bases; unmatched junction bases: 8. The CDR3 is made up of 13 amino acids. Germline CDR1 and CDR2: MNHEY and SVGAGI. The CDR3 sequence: CASSLQTGWEQYF. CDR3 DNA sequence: TGTGCCAGCAGTCTCCAGACAGGGTGGGAGCAGTACTTC.

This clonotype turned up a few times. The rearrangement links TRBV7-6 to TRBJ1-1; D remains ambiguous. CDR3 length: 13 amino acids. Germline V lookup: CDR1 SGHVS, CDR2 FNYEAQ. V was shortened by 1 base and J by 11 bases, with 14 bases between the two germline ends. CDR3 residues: CASSLGLSRAAFF. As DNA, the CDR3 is TGTGCCAGCAGCTTAGGGCTGTCTAGGGCGGCTTTCTTT.

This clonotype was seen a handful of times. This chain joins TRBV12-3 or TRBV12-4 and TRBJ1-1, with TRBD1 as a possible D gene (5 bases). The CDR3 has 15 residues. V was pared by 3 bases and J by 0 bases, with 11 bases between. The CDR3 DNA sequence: TGTGCCAGCAGTTTCGGTGCGGACATGAACACTGAAGCTTTCTTT. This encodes CASSFGADMNTEAFF.

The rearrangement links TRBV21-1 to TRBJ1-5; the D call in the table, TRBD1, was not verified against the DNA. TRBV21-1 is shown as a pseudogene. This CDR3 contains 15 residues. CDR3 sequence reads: CASSNRGLENQPQHF. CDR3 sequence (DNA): TGTGCCAGCAGCAACCGGGGGCTTGAGAATCAGCCCCAGCATTTT.

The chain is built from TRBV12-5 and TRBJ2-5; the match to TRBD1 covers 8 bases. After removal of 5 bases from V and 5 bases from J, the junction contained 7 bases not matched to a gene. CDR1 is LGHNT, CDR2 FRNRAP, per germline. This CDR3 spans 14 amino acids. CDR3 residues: CASGPSGGRETQYF. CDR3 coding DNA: TGTGCTAGTGGTCCGTCAGGGGGCCGTGAGACCCAGTACTTC.

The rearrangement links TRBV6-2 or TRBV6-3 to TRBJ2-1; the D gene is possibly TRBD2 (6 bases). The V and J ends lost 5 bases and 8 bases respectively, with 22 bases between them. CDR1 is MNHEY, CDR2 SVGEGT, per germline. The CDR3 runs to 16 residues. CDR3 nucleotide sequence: TGTGCCAGCAGTCGTCTTGGCGGGGAGTGGATCGATGAGCAGTTCTTC. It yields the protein CASSRLGGEWIDEQFF.

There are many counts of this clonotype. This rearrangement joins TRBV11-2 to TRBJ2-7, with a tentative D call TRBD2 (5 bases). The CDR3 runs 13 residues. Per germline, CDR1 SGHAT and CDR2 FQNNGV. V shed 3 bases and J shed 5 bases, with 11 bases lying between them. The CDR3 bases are TGTGCCAGCAGCTTTGACACTAGGGACGAGCAGTACTTC. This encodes CASSFDTRDEQYF.

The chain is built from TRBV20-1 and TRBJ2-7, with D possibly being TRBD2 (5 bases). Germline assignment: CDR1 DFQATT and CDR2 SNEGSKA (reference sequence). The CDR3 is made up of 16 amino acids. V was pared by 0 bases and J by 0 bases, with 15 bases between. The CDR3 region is CSARDLEVFSSYEQYF. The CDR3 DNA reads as TGCAGTGCTAGAGATCTGGAGGTGTTCAGCTCCTACGAGCAGTACTTC.

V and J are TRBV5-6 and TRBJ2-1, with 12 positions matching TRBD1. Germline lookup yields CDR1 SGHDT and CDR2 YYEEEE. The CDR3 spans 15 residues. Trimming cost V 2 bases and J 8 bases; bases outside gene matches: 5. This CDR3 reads CASSFGTGGIHEQFF. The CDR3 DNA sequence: TGTGCCAGCAGCTTCGGGACAGGGGGCATCCATGAGCAGTTCTTC.

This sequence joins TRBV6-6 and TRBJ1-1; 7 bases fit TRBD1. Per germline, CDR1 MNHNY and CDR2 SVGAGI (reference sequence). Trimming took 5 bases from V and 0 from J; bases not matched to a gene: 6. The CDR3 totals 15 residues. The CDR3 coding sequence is TGTGCCAGCAGTGTCCTGACAGGGCTGAACACTGAAGCTTTCTTT. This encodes CASSVLTGLNTEAFF.

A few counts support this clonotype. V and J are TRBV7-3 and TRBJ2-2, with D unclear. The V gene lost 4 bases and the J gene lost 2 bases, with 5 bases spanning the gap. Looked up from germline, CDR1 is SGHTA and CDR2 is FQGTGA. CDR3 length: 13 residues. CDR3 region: CASSSDNTGELFF. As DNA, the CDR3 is TGTGCCAGCAGCTCGGATAACACCGGGGAGCTGTTTTTT. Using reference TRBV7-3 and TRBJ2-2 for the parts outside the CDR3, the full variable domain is GAGVSQTPSNKVTEKGKYVELRCDPISGHTALYWYRQSLGQGPEFLIYFQGTGAADDSGLPNDRFFAVRPEGSVSTLKIQRTERGDSAVYLCASSSDNTGELFFGEGSRLTVL.

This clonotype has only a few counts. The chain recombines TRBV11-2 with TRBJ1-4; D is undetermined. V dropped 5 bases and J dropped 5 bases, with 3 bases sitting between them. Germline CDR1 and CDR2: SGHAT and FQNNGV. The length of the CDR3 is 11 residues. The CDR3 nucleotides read TGTGCCAGCAGCACGAATGAAAAACTGTTTTTT. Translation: CASSTNEKLFF.

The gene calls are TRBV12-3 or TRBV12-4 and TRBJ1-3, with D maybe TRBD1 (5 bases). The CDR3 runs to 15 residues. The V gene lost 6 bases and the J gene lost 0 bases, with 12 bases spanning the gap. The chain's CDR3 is CASRGGTFSGNTIYF. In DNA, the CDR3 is TGTGCCAGCAGGGGGGGGACCTTCTCTGGAAACACCATATATTTT.

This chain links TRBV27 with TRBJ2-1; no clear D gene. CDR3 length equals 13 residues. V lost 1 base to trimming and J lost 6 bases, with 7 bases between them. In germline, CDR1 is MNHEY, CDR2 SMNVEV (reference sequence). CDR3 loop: CASSLYPLNEQFF. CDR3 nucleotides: TGTGCCAGCAGTTTATACCCCCTCAATGAGCAGTTCTTC.

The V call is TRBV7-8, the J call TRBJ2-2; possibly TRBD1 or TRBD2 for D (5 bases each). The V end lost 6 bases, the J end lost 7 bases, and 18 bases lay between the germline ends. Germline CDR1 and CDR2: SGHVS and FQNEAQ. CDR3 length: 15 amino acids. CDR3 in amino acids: CASRPQLGAGGELFF. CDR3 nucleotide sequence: TGTGCCAGCAGACCCCAACTAGGGGCTGGCGGGGAGCTGTTTTTT.

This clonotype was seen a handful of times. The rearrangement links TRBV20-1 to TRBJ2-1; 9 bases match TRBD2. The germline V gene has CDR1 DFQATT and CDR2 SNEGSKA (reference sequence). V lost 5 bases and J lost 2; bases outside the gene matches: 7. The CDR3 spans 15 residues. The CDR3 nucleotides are TGCAGTGCTCTGCGGGGGGGCTTGCCCTACAATGAGCAGTTCTTC. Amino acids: CSALRGGLPYNEQFF.

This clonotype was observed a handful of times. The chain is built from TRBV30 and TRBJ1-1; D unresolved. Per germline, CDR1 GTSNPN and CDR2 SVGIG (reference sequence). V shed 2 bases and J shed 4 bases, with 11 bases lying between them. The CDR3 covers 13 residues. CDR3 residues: CAWSPLDFTEAFF. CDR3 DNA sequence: TGTGCCTGGAGTCCACTGGATTTCACTGAAGCTTTCTTT.